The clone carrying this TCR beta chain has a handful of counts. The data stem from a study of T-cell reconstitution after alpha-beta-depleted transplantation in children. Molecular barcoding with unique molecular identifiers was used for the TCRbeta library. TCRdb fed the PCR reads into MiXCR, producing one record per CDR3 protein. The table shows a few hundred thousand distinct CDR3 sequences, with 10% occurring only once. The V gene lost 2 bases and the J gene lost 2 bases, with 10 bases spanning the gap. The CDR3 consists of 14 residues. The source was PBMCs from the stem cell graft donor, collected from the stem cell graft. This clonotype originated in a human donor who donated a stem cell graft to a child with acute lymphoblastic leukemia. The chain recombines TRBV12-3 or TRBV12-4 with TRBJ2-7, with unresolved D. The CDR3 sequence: CASSLSHFPYEQYF. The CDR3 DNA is TGTGCCAGCAGTTTATCCCACTTCCCCTACGAGCAGTACTTC.